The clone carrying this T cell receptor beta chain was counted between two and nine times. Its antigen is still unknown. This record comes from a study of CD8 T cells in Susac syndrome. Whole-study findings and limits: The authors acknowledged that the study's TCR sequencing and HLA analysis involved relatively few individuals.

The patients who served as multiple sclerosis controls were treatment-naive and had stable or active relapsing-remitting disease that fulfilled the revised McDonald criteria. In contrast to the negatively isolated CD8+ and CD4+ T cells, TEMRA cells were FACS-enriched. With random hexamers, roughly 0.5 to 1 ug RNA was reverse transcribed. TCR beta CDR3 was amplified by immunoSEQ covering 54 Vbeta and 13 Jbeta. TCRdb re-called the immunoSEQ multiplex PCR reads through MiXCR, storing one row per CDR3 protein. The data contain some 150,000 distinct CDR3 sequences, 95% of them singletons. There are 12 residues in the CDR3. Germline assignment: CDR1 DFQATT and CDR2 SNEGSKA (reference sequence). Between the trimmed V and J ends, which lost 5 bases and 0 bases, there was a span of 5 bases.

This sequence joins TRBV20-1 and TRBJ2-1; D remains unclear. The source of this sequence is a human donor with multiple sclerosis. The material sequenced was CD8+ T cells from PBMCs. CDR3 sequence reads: CSAPSSYNEQFF. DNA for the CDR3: TGCAGTGCTCCCTCCTCCTACAATGAGCAGTTCTTC.